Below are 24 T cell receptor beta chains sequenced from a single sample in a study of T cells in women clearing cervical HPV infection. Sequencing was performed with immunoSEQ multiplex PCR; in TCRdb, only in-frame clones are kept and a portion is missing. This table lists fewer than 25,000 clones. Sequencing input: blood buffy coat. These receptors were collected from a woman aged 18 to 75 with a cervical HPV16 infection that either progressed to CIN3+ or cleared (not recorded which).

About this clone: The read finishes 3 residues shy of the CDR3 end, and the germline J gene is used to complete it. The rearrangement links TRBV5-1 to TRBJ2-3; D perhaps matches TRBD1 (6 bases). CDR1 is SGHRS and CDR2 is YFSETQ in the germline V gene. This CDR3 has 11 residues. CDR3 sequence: CASRQGETQYF. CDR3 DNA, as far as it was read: TGCGCCAGCAGACAGGGAGAGACG.

CDR3 amino acids: CASSLEGTQQETQYF. The sequenced CDR3 bases are TGTGCCAGCAGCTTAGAGGGGACTCAGCAAGAGACC. The chain combines TRBV7-3 with TRBJ2-5; possibly TRBD2 for D (6 bases). The CDR3 end falls 3 residues outside the read, so it is completed with the germline J gene. Germline CDR1 and CDR2: SGHTA and FQGTGA. CDR3 size: 15 residues. V gave up 2 bases and J gave up 2 bases, with 12 bases separating them.

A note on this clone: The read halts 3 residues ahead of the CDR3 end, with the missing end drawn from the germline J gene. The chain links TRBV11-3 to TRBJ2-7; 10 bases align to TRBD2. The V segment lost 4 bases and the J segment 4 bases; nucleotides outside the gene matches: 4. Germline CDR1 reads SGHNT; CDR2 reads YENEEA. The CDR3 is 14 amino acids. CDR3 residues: CASSSSGRGYEQYF. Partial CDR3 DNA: TGTGCCAGCAGCTCCAGCGGGAGGGGATACGAG.

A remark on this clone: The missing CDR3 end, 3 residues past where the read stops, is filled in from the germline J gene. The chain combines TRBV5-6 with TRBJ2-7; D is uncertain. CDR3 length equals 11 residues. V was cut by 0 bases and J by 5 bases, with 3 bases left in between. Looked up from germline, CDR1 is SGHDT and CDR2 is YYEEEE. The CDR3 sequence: CASSLVDEQYF. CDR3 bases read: TGTGCCAGCAGCTTGGTAGACGAG.

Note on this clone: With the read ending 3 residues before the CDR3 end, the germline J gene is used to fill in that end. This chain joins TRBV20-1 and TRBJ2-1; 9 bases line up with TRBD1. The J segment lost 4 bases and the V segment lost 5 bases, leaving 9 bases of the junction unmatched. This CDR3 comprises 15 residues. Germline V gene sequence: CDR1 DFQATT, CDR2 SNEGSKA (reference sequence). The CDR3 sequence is CSAQQGARGYNEQFF. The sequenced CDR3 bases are TGCAGTGCTCAACAGGGGGCGCGAGGGTACAATGAG.

The CDR3 region is CASSESSGRETQYF. Incomplete CDR3 DNA: TGTGCCAGCAGTGAGTCTAGCGGGAGAGAGACC. The chain links TRBV2 to TRBJ2-5; 10 positions match TRBD2. The CDR3 goes on 3 residues after the read ends, and that part is filled in from the germline J gene. CDR1 is SNHLY, CDR2 FYNNEI, per germline. V was clipped by 3 bases and J by 4 bases; unmatched bases: 2. The CDR3 contains 14 residues.

CDR3 DNA, as far as it was read: TGTGCCAGCAGTAGGGGACGACAGGGTTCGAATGAG. Amino acid sequence: CASSRGRQGSNE. The CDR3 as a whole reads CASSRGRQGSNEQFF. The chain joins TRBV2 to TRBJ2-1, with 7 bases identical to TRBD1. The read ends 3 residues early relative to the CDR3; the germline J gene fills the gap. CDR3 length: 15 amino acids. Trimming at V came to 5 bases and at J to 7 bases, leaving 11 bases not matched to a gene. Germline V CDR1 and CDR2: SNHLY, FYNNEI.

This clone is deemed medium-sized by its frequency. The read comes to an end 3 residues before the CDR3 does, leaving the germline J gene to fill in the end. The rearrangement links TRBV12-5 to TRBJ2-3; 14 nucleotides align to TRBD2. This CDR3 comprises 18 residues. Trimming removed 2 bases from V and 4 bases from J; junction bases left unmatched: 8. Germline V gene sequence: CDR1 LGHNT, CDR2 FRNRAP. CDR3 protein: CASGLLPGLAGASDTQYF. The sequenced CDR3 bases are TGTGCTAGTGGTTTGCTACCGGGACTAGCGGGAGCCTCAGATACG.

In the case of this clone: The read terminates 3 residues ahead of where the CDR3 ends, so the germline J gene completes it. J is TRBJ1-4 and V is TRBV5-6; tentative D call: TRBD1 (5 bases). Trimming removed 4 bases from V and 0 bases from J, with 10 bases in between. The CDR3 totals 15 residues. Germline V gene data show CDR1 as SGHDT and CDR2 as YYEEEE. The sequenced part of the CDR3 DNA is TGTGCCAGCAGCCAACAGGTTGCAACTAATGAAAAA. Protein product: CASSQQVATNEK. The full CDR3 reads CASSQQVATNEKLFF.

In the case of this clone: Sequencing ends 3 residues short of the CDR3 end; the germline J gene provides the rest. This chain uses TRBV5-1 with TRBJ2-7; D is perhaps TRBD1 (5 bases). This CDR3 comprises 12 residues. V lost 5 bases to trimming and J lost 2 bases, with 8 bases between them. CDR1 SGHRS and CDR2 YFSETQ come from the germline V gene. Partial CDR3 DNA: TGCGCCAGCAGTCTACAGGCCTACGAG. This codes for CASSLQAYE. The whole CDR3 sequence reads CASSLQAYEQYF.

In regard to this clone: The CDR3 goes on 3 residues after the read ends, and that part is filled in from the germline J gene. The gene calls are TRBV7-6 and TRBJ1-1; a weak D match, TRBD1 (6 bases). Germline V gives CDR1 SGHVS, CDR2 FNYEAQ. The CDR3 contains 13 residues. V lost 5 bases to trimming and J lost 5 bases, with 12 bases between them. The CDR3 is CASSVTGRTEAFF. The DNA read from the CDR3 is TGTGCCAGCAGCGTAACAGGGAGGACTGAA.

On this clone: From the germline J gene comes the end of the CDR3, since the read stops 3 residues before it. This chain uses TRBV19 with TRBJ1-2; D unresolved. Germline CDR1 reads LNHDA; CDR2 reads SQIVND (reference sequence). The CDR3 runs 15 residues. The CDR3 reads CASSILAGSSYDYTF. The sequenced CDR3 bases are TGTGCCAGTAGTATCCTCGCGGGCAGTTCCTACGAC.

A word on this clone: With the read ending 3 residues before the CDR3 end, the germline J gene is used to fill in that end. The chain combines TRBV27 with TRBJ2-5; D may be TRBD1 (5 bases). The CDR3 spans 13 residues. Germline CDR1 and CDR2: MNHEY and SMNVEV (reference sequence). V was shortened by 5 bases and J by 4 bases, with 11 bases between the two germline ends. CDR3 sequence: CASSKWGRETQYF. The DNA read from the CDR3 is TGTGCCAGCAGTAAATGGGGCCGAGAGACC.

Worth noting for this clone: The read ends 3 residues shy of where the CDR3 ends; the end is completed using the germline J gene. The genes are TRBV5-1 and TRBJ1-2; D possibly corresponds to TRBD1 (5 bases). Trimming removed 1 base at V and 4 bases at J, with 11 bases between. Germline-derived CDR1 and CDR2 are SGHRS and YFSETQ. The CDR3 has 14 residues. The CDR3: CASSLTLRVYGYTF. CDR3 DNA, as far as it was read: TGCGCCAGCAGCTTGACTCTCAGGGTCTATGGC.

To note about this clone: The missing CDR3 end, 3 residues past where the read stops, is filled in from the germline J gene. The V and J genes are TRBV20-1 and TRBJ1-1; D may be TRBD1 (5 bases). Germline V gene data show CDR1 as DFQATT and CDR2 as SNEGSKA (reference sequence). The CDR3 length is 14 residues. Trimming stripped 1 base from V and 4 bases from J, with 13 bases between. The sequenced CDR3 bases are TGCAGTGCTAGAGCTCGTGTAGGGGTCACTGAA. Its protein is CSARARVGVTE. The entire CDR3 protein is CSARARVGVTEAFF.

The CDR3 loop reads CSADRDRTSYGYTF. Partial CDR3 DNA: TGCAGTGCTGACCGGGACAGAACCTCCTATGGC. The chain recombines TRBV20-1 with TRBJ1-2; 7 bases are a match to TRBD1. From the germline J gene comes the end of the CDR3, since the read stops 3 residues before it. The length of the CDR3 is 14 residues. The germline V gene has CDR1 DFQATT and CDR2 SNEGSKA (reference sequence). Trimming removed 5 bases from V and 4 bases from J; junction bases left unmatched: 10.

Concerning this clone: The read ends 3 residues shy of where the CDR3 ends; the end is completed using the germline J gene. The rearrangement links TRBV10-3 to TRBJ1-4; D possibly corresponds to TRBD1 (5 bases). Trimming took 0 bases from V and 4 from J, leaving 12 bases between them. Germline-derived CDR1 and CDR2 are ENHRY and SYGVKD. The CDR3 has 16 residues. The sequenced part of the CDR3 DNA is TGTGCCATCAGTGAGTCGAACCCAGGGAGTAATGAAAAA. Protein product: CAISESNPGSNEK. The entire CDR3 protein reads CAISESNPGSNEKLFF.

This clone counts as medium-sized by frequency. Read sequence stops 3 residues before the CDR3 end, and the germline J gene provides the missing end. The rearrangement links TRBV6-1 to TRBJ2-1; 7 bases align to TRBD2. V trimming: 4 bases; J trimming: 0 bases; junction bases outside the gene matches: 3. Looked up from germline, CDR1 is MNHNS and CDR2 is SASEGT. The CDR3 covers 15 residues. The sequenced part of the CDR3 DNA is TGTGCCAGCAGTGGGGGGGGGAGCTCCTACAATGAG. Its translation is CASSGGGSSYNE. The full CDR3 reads CASSGGGSSYNEQFF.

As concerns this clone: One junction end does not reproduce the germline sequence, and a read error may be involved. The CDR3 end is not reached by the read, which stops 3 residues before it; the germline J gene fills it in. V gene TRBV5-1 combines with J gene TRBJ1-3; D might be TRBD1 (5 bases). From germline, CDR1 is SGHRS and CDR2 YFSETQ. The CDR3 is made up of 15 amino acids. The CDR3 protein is CASSSGRDSGNTIYF. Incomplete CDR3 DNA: TGCGCCAGCAGCTCTGGACGGGACTCTGGAAACACT.

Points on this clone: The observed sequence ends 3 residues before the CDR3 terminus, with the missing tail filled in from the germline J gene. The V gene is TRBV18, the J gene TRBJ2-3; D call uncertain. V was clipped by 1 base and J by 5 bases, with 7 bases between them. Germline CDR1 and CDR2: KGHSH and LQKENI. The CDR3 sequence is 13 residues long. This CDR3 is CASSPRSGDTQYF. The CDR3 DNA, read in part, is TGTGCCAGCTCACCACGTTCAGGAGATACG.

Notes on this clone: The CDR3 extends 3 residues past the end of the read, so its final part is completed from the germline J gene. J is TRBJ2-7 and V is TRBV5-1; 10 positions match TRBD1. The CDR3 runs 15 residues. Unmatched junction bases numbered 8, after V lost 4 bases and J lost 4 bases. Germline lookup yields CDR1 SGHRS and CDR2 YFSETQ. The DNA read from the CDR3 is TGCGCCAGCAGCCTACCGGGACAGGGGATTTACGAG. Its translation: CASSLPGQGIYE. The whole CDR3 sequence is CASSLPGQGIYEQYF. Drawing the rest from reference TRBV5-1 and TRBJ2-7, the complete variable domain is KAGVTQTPRYLIKTRGQQVTLSCSPISGHRSVSWYQQTPGQGLQFLFEYFSETQRNKGNFPGRFSGRQFSNSRSEMNVSTLELGDSALYLCASSLPGQGIYEQYFGPGTRLTVT.

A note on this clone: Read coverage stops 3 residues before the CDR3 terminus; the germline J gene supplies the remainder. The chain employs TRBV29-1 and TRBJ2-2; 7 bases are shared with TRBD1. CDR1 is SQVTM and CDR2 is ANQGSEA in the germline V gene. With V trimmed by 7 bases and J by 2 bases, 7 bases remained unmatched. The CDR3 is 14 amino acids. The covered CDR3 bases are TGCAGCGCTCTAACAGGGGTTAACACCGGGGAG. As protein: CSALTGVNTGE. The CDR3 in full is CSALTGVNTGELFF.

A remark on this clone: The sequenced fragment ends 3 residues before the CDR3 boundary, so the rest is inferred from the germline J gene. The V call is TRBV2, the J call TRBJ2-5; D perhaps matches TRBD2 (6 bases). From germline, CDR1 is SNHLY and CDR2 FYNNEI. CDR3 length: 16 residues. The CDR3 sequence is CASSEQSSTSTDTQYF. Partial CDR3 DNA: TGTGCCAGCAGTGAGCAAAGCAGTACTAGCACAGATACC.

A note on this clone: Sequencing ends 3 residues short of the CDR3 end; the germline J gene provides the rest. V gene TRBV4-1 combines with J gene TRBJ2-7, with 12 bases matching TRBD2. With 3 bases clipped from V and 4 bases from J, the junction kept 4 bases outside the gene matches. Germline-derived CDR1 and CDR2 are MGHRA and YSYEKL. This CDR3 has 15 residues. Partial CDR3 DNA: TGCGCCAGCAGCCAGTTGGGACTAGCGGGTTACGAG. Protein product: CASSQLGLAGYE. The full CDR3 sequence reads CASSQLGLAGYEQYF.